Sequencing of this T cell receptor (beta chain) was carried out in a study of blood T cells in healthy people across ages (dated by TCRdb to 2013 to 2016). Describing the broader study: In model experiments, roughly one uniquely barcoded TCR beta cDNA molecule per two T cells was captured by template switching. Age-related changes in TCR beta repertoire diversity were measured in the study by deep sequencing normalized with unique cDNA molecular identifiers. Donors were grouped into four age groups: young (average about 15 years), middle-aged (under 40), aged (around 60) and long-lived (approximately 81). To avoid experimental bias, donors of different ages were distributed randomly across sequencing lanes. For two donors (one aged 18 to 30 and one aged 80 or older), the study analyzed two additional independent replicas of 1 million unique cDNA reads from the same blood draw.

This clonotype was picked up many times. The antigen this receptor binds is unknown. Per-base qualities were not stored, and no clone one base away is much larger. The library was produced with 5' RACE. Sequencing used an Illumina HiSeq 2500. A second PCR of roughly 7 to 11 cycles was run with a J-beta primer mix and a sample-barcoded 5' primer. Each TCR beta cDNA molecule received a unique molecular identifier from a template-switch 5' adaptor carrying 12 random nucleotides. At least 2.5 million CDR3-containing paired-end reads were obtained from each sample. First-strand cDNA was synthesized from all RNA with the Mint cDNA synthesis kit, primed by a TRBC-specific oligonucleotide. Following uracil-DNA glycosylase treatment, a first 18-cycle PCR with universal primers M1SS and BC2_uni_R was performed on all cDNA. Concerning the study's data processing: Normalization of each sample was performed by random selection of 1 million high-quality reads, each carrying a distinct molecular identifier. Reads with shared molecular identifiers were discarded instead of being binned into consensus sequences. CDR3 identification, clonotype clustering and error correction used MiTCR with a Q25 quality threshold and the strictest error-elimination algorithm. A nonparametric unseen species model with Euler transformation was used to estimate a lower bound on total TCR beta diversity. Clones were called with MiXCR by TCRdb after fastp trimmed the public reads at Q25, and only in-frame beta chains were retained. For every CDR3 protein sequence, its rows merge into one entry that carries the most common genes and DNA. V and J calls and clone size were set by TCRdb, not the authors. The sample table contains 600,000 or so distinct CDR3 sequences; only one count was recorded for less than 35% of them. The ten most abundant clones make up 15% to 18% of the sample.

Overall results and qualifications from the work: Compared with the aged group, the long-lived group had more naive CD4+ T cells, fewer expanded clones and increased TCR diversity, a pattern suggesting age selection. Estimates of total diversity based on one million sequenced T cells were considered lower bounds and underestimates. Because donor CMV infection status was unknown, age-related changes in expanded clonotypes were potentially confounded. A strong correlation was found between observed TCR beta diversity and the percentage of naive T cells measured by flow cytometry. As age increased, observed TCR beta diversity per million T cells dropped in a roughly linear way, and a significant reduction was already evident by age roughly 40. Since profiling was done on bulk unsorted PBMCs, naive and antigen-experienced compartments could not be conclusively compared.

Reading the germline V gene gives CDR1 KGHSY and CDR2 FQNENV. V is clipped by 0 bases and J by 5 bases, and the sequence between their germline boundaries is 5 bases long. Its CDR3 holds 12 amino acids, cysteine through phenylalanine. Only the CDR3 DNA stays, 36 bases, in frame from base 1. Donors were 39 systemically healthy Caucasian individuals from Russia aged roughly 6 to 100 years. Approximately 10 milliliters of peripheral blood were collected from each donor into EDTA-treated Vacutainer tubes. Ficoll-Paque density-gradient centrifugation was used to isolate PBMCs, with at least 6 million obtained per sample. Total RNA, at least 5 micrograms per sample, was extracted from PBMCs with Trizol reagent. For every donor, an aliquot of PBMCs went through flow cytometry to measure the percentages of naive CD45RAhigh/CD27high T cells.

The clonotype originates from a woman older than 75 in good health. Sequenced material: blood. The chain couples TRBV16 to TRBJ2-7; no D segment can be confidently identified. The encoded CDR3 is CASSQSYDEQYF. The DNA is TGTGCCAGCAGCCAATCGTACGACGAGCAGTACTTC.